The T cell receptor (beta chain) under discussion was sequenced for a study of T cell responses to AZD1222 COVID-19 vaccine. Of note for this clone: Antigen specificity is unknown.

Study findings and constraints: Reportedly, nearly half of unique spike TCRs recognized epitopes outside B.1.351/B.1.1.7 mutations. Just a handful of AZD1222 recipients tested seropositive at baseline.

The CDR3 runs to 15 residues. The germline V gene has CDR1 MRHNA and CDR2 SNTAGT. V lost 7 bases to trimming and J lost 3 bases; unmatched junction nucleotides: 12. Sequencing was performed with immunoSEQ multiplex PCR; in TCRdb, only in-frame clones are kept and a portion is missing. The sample lists about 140,000 clones; around nine tenths were seen once. The chain has TRBV6-4 and TRBJ2-7; TRBD1 aligns across 7 bases. The source of this sequence is an adult in good health. Here the sequenced sample was peripheral blood, taken on day 0 of AZD1222 vaccination. CDR3 sequence (DNA): TGTGCCAGCAACGACGAAGCTGGACAGGACTACGAGCAGTACTTC. Amino acids: CASNDEAGQDYEQYF.